The 27 T cell receptor beta chains below all came from one sample that was sequenced in a study of blood T cells in healthy people across ages. With a J-beta primer mix and a sample-barcoded 5' primer, a second PCR ran roughly 6 to 11 cycles. Using its own MiXCR run on the 5' RACE reads, TCRdb lists one record per CDR3 protein. The sample has around 1,900,000 distinct CDR3 sequences, approximately 39% seen once. The sequenced sample consisted of blood. The receptors stem from a human donor in good health.

This sequence joins TRBV12-3 or TRBV12-4 and TRBJ1-6; TRBD1 matches 7 bases. Unmatched junction bases numbered 6, after V lost 2 bases and J lost 8 bases. The CDR3 spans 15 residues. The CDR3 protein is CASSLKGAGDSPLHF. CDR3 sequence (DNA): TGTGCCAGCAGTTTAAAGGGGGCGGGAGATTCACCCCTCCACTTT.

This chain joins TRBV12-3 or TRBV12-4 and TRBJ1-5, with 11 bases lining up with TRBD1. The CDR3 sequence is 17 residues long. Losses at the gene ends were 5 bases for V and 0 bases for J; bases not matched to a gene: 6. The CDR3 DNA follows: TGTGCCAGCAGTCCCGGGACAGGGGGTAATAGCAATCAGCCCCAGCATTTT. The encoded protein is CASSPGTGGNSNQPQHF.

This rearrangement joins TRBV27 to TRBJ1-5; D possibly corresponds to TRBD1 (5 bases). CDR3 length: 15 amino acids. Germline assignment: CDR1 MNHEY and CDR2 SMNVEV (reference sequence). With 2 bases removed from V and 3 bases from J, the gap between germline ends came to 11 bases. CDR3 region: CASSLRAGTNQPQHF. DNA of the CDR3: TGTGCCAGCAGTTTACGTGCAGGGACCAATCAGCCCCAGCATTTT.

This rearrangement joins TRBV20-1 to TRBJ2-7, with 11 bases identical to TRBD1. With 4 bases clipped from V and 5 bases from J, the junction kept 7 bases outside the gene matches. From germline, CDR1 is DFQATT and CDR2 SNEGSKA (reference sequence). This CDR3 is 14 amino acids long. CDR3 residues: CSATTGTGGDEQYF. For the CDR3, the DNA is TGCAGTGCTACGACCGGGACAGGGGGAGACGAGCAGTACTTC.

J is TRBJ2-7 and V is TRBV27, with D tentatively TRBD1 (6 bases). Per germline, CDR1 MNHEY and CDR2 SMNVEV (reference sequence). This CDR3 has 14 amino acids. V lost 1 base and J lost 2, with 9 bases in between. CDR3 in amino acids: CASSLYSGAYEQYF. The CDR3 DNA sequence: TGTGCCAGCAGTTTATACTCAGGGGCCTACGAGCAGTACTTC.

The chain carries TRBV6-2 or TRBV6-3 and TRBJ2-6; D call uncertain. The CDR3 sequence is 19 residues long. V lost 1 base to trimming and J lost 0 bases, with 16 bases between them. Germline V gene sequence: CDR1 MNHEY, CDR2 SVGEGT. This CDR3 is CASSYLFGVGSSGANVLTF. CDR3 nucleotide sequence: TGTGCCAGCAGTTACTTGTTCGGAGTAGGATCCTCTGGGGCCAACGTCCTGACTTTC.

About this clonotype itself: The junction differs from germline at one of its ends, possibly a read error. The chain uses TRBV7-9 and TRBJ2-3; D remains unclear. The CDR3 sequence is 12 residues long. Germline V gene sequence: CDR1 SEHNR, CDR2 FQNEAQ (reference sequence). The CDR3 region is CAGSLIGQRQYF. As DNA, the CDR3 is TGTGCCGGCAGCTTAATCGGGCAGCGACAGTATTTT. Full variable domain (outside the CDR3, taken from reference TRBV7-9 and TRBJ2-3): DTGVSQNPRHKITKRGQNVTFRCDPISEHNRLYWYRQTLGQGPEFLTYFQNEAQLEKSRLLSDRFSAERPKGSFSTLEIQRTEQGDSAMYLCAGSLIGQRQYFGPGTRLTVL.

This chain links TRBV20-1 with TRBJ2-7; D is uncertain. Trimming left V 1 base short and J 2 bases short, with 9 bases between. This CDR3 region has 13 residues. CDR1 and CDR2 (germline): DFQATT, SNEGSKA (reference sequence). CDR3 loop: CSARVQNPYEQYF. CDR3 bases: TGCAGTGCTAGAGTCCAGAATCCCTACGAGCAGTACTTC.

This CDR3 reads CASSLVGQASEQYF. In DNA form, the CDR3 reads TGTGCCAGCAGCTTAGTAGGACAGGCTTCCGAGCAGTACTTC. The V call is TRBV7-2, the J call TRBJ2-5; TRBD1 matches at 7 bases. Matching the DNA end better, TRBJ2-7 makes the J call doubtful. The germline gives CDR1 SGHTA, CDR2 FQGNSA. The CDR3 consists of 14 residues.

The chain carries TRBV5-7 and TRBJ2-1; 11 nucleotides match TRBD2. TRBV5-7 has ORF status, its function being uncertain. The CDR3 covers 18 residues. V lost 0 bases, J lost 9 bases, and 14 bases stayed unmatched. CDR3 DNA sequence: TGTGCCAGCAGCTTGGCCGGGCCCGTGGCTAGCGGGGGGTCTGAGCAGTTCTTC. It encodes CASSLAGPVASGGSEQFF.

The chain recombines TRBV6-2 or TRBV6-3 with TRBJ1-5; D is undetermined. Germline values: CDR1 MNHEY, CDR2 SVGEGT. This CDR3 has 19 amino acids. The V and J ends lost 5 bases and 4 bases respectively, with 27 bases between them. The DNA for the CDR3 is TGTGCCAGCAGTACGGGCGTCGAAGGGTCTTGGTATAGAAATCAGCCCCAGCATTTT. Its protein product is CASSTGVEGSWYRNQPQHF.

The chain links TRBV12-3 or TRBV12-4 to TRBJ2-5; D call uncertain. TRBJ2-7 explains the end of the DNA better; the J call may be wrong. CDR3 length: 12 amino acids. CDR3 coding DNA: TGTGCCAGCAGTTTATCCCACCTCGAGCAGTACTTC. Translation: CASSLSHLEQYF.

The V call is TRBV20-1, the J call TRBJ2-7; D is perhaps TRBD1 or TRBD2 (5 bases each). The CDR3 contains 11 residues. Germline-derived CDR1 and CDR2 are DFQATT and SNEGSKA (reference sequence). With 7 bases removed from V and 6 bases from J, the gap between germline ends came to 13 bases. The CDR3 DNA reads as TGCAGTGGCTACACGAGGGGCGAGCAGTACTTC. Translation: CSGYTRGEQYF.

This chain uses TRBV2 with TRBJ2-7; perhaps TRBD1 as D (5 bases). V was shortened by 4 bases and J by 6 bases, with 13 bases between the two germline ends. The germline CDR1 and CDR2 sequences are SNHLY and FYNNEI. The CDR3 consists of 13 residues. The CDR3 nucleotides read TGTGCCAGCAGTGTGGACAAGTCGGGCGAGCAGTACTTC. This encodes CASSVDKSGEQYF.

The rearrangement links TRBV19 to TRBJ2-7; D gene ambiguous. The CDR3 length is 15 residues. The V end lost 3 bases, the J end lost 3 bases, and 15 bases lay between the germline ends. The germline gives CDR1 LNHDA, CDR2 SQIVND (reference sequence). CDR3 protein: CASSIIIGRIYEQYF. CDR3 DNA sequence: TGTGCCAGTAGTATTATCATTGGCAGGATCTACGAGCAGTACTTC.

The chain carries TRBV9 and TRBJ2-3; D may be TRBD1 (6 bases). Trimming shortened V by 0 bases and J by 6 bases, and 17 bases separated the two germline ends. The CDR3 extends over 16 amino acids. Germline V gives CDR1 SGDLS, CDR2 YYNGEE. DNA for the CDR3: TGTGCCAGCAGCGTAGAGTCTAAGGGGACAACGGATACGCAGTATTTT. It codes for CASSVESKGTTDTQYF. Together with reference TRBV9 and TRBJ2-3, the CDR3 gives the full variable domain: DSGVTQTPKHLITATGQRVTLRCSPRSGDLSVYWYQQSLDQGLQFLIQYYNGEERAKGNILERFSAQQFPDLHSELNLSSLELGDSALYFCASSVESKGTTDTQYFGPGTRLTVL.

There are a few counts of this clonotype. CDR3 region: CASSKVGTGEGNEQFF. In DNA, the CDR3 is TGTGCCAGCAGCAAAGTAGGGACAGGGGAAGGGAATGAGCAGTTCTTC. V gene TRBV21-1 combines with J gene TRBJ2-1; the table's D call TRBD1 went unverified against the DNA. TRBV21-1 is classified as a pseudogene. This CDR3 has 16 amino acids.

This clonotype was seen a handful of times. The CDR3 protein is CASSKIRRSGAIGEQYF. The CDR3 DNA reads TGTGCCAGCAGCAAAATTAGGAGGAGCGGGGCGATCGGGGAGCAGTACTTC. The chain employs TRBV21-1 and TRBJ2-7; the DNA was not used to check the table's D call, TRBD1. TRBV21-1 is listed as a pseudogene. This CDR3 is built from 17 residues.

The V gene is TRBV12-3 or TRBV12-4, the J gene TRBJ1-5; the D is unclear. Trimming cost V 5 bases and J 1 base, with 24 bases left between them. The CDR3 runs to 19 residues. The CDR3 DNA follows: TGTGCCAGCAGTCCCCGAATTGGCAAGGTCGGTGTCAGCAATCAGCCCCAGCATTTT. Its translation is CASSPRIGKVGVSNQPQHF.

This clonotype has at least ten counts. The chain combines TRBV6-5 with TRBJ2-1; D may be TRBD1 or TRBD2 (6 bases each). Between the trimmed V and J ends, which lost 6 bases and 3 bases, there was a span of 15 bases. This CDR3 comprises 15 residues. Looked up from germline, CDR1 is MNHEY and CDR2 is SVGAGI. CDR3 DNA sequence: TGTGCCAGCAGCCGGACGGGGGCGGGCTACAATGAGCAGTTCTTC. It yields the protein CASSRTGAGYNEQFF.

This clonotype was detected ten times or more. This chain joins TRBV7-9 and TRBJ2-5; D is undetermined. Trimming took off 3 bases at V and 3 bases at J, with 5 bases between the two ends. There are 12 residues in the CDR3. In germline, CDR1 is SEHNR, CDR2 FQNEAQ (reference sequence). In nucleotides, the CDR3 is TGTGCCAGCAGCTTTACAGAAGAGACCCAGTACTTC. This gives the protein CASSFTEETQYF.

This clonotype was seen many times. The chain uses TRBV7-2 and TRBJ2-1; 8 bases match TRBD2. J was trimmed by 0 bases and V by 1 base; bases with no gene match: 2. CDR3 length: 16 amino acids. Germline lookup yields CDR1 SGHTA and CDR2 FQGNSA. CDR3 nucleotide sequence: TGTGCCAGCAGCTTAGTCGGGGGGGCCTCCTACAATGAGCAGTTCTTC. This encodes CASSLVGGASYNEQFF.

This clonotype appeared a single time. The chain is built from TRBV5-6 and TRBJ1-2; maybe TRBD1 (6 bases). V lost 4 bases to trimming and J lost 6 bases, with 25 bases between them. Germline CDR1 reads SGHDT; CDR2 reads YYEEEE. The CDR3 length is 17 residues. The CDR3 loop is CASSVGGPPWDGDGYTF. The DNA for the CDR3 is TGTGCCAGCAGCGTTGGGGGCCCACCCTGGGACGGAGATGGCTACACCTTC.

This chain connects TRBV7-2 to TRBJ1-4; 12 bases match TRBD1. The junction had 11 bases not matched to a gene; V was cut back by 5 bases and J by 10 bases. CDR1 and CDR2 (germline): SGHTA, FQGNSA. The CDR3 loop spans 16 amino acids. The CDR3 loop reads CASSPEGGTGGRKLFF. The CDR3 DNA reads as TGTGCCAGCAGCCCTGAGGGCGGGACAGGGGGCCGAAAACTGTTTTTT.

This clonotype was found many times. The rearrangement uses TRBV12-3 or TRBV12-4 and TRBJ2-5; D possibly corresponds to TRBD1 (7 bases). The CDR3 covers 15 residues. V was cut by 5 bases and J by 1 base, with 14 bases left in between. The CDR3 region has the DNA TGTGCCAGCAGTCCGCGGGACAGCCCCCAAGAGACCCAGTACTTC. It encodes CASSPRDSPQETQYF.

The rearrangement joins TRBV6-2 or TRBV6-3 to TRBJ1-2; D gene unclear. Germline V gene data show CDR1 as MNHEY and CDR2 as SVGEGT. The CDR3 has 13 residues. V lost 2 bases and J 8 bases, leaving 12 bases between the germline ends. DNA for the CDR3: TGTGCCAGCAGTTACGAGACTGTTCGAGGCTACACCTTC. This encodes CASSYETVRGYTF.

The chain uses TRBV12-5 and TRBJ2-1; 7 bases map to TRBD1. In germline, CDR1 is LGHNT, CDR2 FRNRAP. The junction had 17 bases not matched to a gene; V was cut back by 5 bases and J by 13 bases. The CDR3 is 15 amino acids. The CDR3 DNA reads TGTGCTAGTGGTCTTACAGGGGAATCTTGCTACGAACAGTTCTTC. It encodes CASGLTGESCYEQFF. Complete variable domain (other parts from reference TRBV12-5 and TRBJ2-1): DARVTQTPRHKVTEMGQEVTMRCQPILGHNTVFWYRQTMMQGLELLAYFRNRAPLDDSGMPKDRFSAEMPDATLATLKIQPSEPRDSAVYFCASGLTGESCYEQFFGPGTRLTVL.